This T cell receptor (beta chain) was observed in a study of post-analysis software for immune sequencing data. Findings and limits, study-wide: Controls had significantly higher normalized Chao1 diversity than multiple sclerosis patients. Samples from one preparation batch, clustered by F measure, grouped strongly together. Patients used about five TRBV segments, including TRBV5-6, TRBV5-1 and TRBV20-1, more often than controls.

On this clonotype: Its antigen is currently unknown.

This CDR3 is built from 13 residues. Trimming removed 8 bases from V and 2 bases from J, with 11 bases in between. Germline-derived CDR1 and CDR2 are SEHNR and FQNEAQ (reference sequence). TCR beta libraries were prepared from cDNA with unique molecular identifiers. TCRdb ran MiXCR on the PCR reads and lists one entry per CDR3 protein. The sample has fewer than 550,000 distinct CDR3 sequences; 30% to 40% are singletons. The clonotype comes from a girl aged 2-17 years with multiple sclerosis. Sequenced sample: blood. V and J are TRBV7-9 and TRBJ2-3; tentative D call: TRBD2 (6 bases). The CDR3 DNA follows: TGTGCCAGCTTACGGGGGAACACAGATACGCAGTATTTT. Encoded protein: CASLRGNTDTQYF.